The 3 T cell receptor beta chains below come from one sample, sequenced in a study of cytomegalovirus exposure and HLA in healthy donors. Repertoires were generated with immunoSEQ multiplex PCR, while TCRdb's copy carries only in-frame clones and drops some. Among tens of thousands of clones listed, around 89% were seen once. What was sequenced was PBMCs. These receptors were obtained from a woman in her late teens or twenties in good health and CMV-seronegative.

This chain uses TRBV5-1 with TRBJ2-3, with TRBD2 as a possible D gene (5 bases). Trimming took off 1 base at V and 1 base at J, with 10 bases between the two ends. The CDR3 sequence is 15 residues long. Germline V CDR1 and CDR2: SGHRS, YFSETQ. CDR3 bases: TGCGCCAGCAGCTTGCCATCAGCGGGCACAGATACGCAGTATTTT. This translates into CASSLPSAGTDTQYF.

This sequence joins TRBV30 and TRBJ1-1, with TRBD1 matching over 7 bases. Per the germline V gene, CDR1 is GTSNPN and CDR2 is SVGIG (reference sequence). With 0 bases clipped from V and 6 bases from J, the junction kept 1 base outside the gene matches. The CDR3 runs to 12 residues. DNA of the CDR3: TGTGCCTGGAGTGTACAGGGGCCTGAAGCTTTCTTT. Translating gives CAWSVQGPEAFF.

The rearrangement links TRBV15 to TRBJ1-2, with 7 nucleotides matching TRBD1. J gave up 7 bases and V 0 bases, and 11 bases lay outside the gene matches. The germline V gene encodes CDR1 LNHNV and CDR2 YYDKDF (reference sequence). The CDR3 is 16 amino acids. The DNA of the CDR3 is TGTGCCACCAGCAGAGAGGATAACAGGGGTTTAGGTGGCTACACCTTC. Protein product: CATSREDNRGLGGYTF.